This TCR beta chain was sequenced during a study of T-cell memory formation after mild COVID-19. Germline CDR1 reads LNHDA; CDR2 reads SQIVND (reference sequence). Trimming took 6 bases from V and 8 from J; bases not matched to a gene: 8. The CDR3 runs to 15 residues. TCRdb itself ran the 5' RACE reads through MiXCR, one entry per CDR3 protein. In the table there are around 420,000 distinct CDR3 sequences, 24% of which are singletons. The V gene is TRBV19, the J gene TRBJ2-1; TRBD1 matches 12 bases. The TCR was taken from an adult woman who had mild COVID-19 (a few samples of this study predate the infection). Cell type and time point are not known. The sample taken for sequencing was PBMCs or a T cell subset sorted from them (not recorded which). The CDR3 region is CASSWGQGAWDEQFF. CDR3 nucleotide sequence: TGTGCCAGTAGCTGGGGACAGGGGGCTTGGGATGAGCAGTTCTTC. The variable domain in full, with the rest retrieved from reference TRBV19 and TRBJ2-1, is DGGITQSPKYLFRKEGQNVTLSCEQNLNHDAMYWYRQDPGQGLRLIYYSQIVNDFQKGDIAEGYSVSREKKESFPLTVTSAQKNPTAFYLCASSWGQGAWDEQFFGPGTRLTVL.